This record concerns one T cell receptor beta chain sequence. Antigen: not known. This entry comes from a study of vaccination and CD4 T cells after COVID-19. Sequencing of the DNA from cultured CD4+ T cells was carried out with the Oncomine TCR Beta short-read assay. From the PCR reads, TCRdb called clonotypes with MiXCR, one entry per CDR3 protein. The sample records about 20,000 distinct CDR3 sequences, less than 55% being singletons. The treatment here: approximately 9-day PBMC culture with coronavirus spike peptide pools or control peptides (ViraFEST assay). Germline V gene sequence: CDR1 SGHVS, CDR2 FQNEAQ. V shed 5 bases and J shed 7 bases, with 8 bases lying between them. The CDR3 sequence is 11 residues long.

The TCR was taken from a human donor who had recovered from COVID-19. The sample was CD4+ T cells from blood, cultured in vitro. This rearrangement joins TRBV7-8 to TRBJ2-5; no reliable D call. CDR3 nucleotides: TGTGCCAGCAGCCCAGATGGGACCCAGTACTTC. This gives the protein CASSPDGTQYF.